This TCR beta chain was found in a study of early T cells in non-severe SARS-CoV-2 infection. This clonotype was seen more than once but under ten times. Its cognate antigen is unknown. Researchers tagged individual cDNA molecules with unique molecular identifiers. One entry per CDR3 protein, called by TCRdb with MiXCR from the 5' RACE reads. Among tens of thousands of distinct CDR3 sequences listed, roughly 11% were seen once. The CDR3 consists of 14 residues. The germline V and J ends were trimmed by 1 base and 0 bases, with 7 bases remaining between them. Germline CDR1 is DFQATT and CDR2 is SNEGSKA (reference sequence). Overall study results and limits: The matching step, a VDJdb search, favored anti-spike CD8 responses and missed private and CD4 specificities.

Sequenced sample: whole blood. The sequence was obtained from an adult who was a healthcare worker with PCR-confirmed SARS-CoV-2 infection or an uninfected control (not recorded which). The chain carries TRBV20-1 and TRBJ2-1; D is undetermined. CDR3 sequence reads: CSARVADSYNEQFF. CDR3 coding DNA: TGCAGTGCTAGAGTGGCCGACTCCTACAATGAGCAGTTCTTC.